This TCR beta chain was sequenced during a study of persistence of HIV-infected CD4 T cells. Study background: Up to about 200 mL blood was drawn at multiple time points; a couple of donors had single-time leukapheresis.

Anti-CD3/anti-CD28 beads served as a nonspecific positive control stimulus. Sorting selected CD4+ T cells upregulating both CD40 ligand and CD69. For this clone: No antigen is known for it. This same CDR3 is encoded by further DNA sequences in the sample.

Germline V lookup: CDR1 LNHDA, CDR2 SQIVND (reference sequence). V was cut by 5 bases and J by 0 bases, with 7 bases left in between. The CDR3 contains 13 residues. The libraries were made with immunoSEQ version 4 in survey mode. Here immunoSEQ multiplex PCR was the method, and the copy in TCRdb shows in-frame clones only, minus some. Of tens of thousands of clones listed, roughly nine tenths are singletons. The sequencing used CD4+ T cells sorted from PBMCs after 18-hour stimulation, collected from a patient who received antiretroviral therapy. The receptor's source is an adult woman with HIV who was CMV-seropositive. The J gene is TRBJ1-1, the V gene TRBV19; D unresolved. CDR3 in amino acids: CASSVTVNTEAFF. The CDR3 DNA sequence: TGTGCCAGTAGTGTGACGGTGAACACTGAAGCTTTCTTT.